This TCR beta chain was found in a study of T cell repertoires in cytomegalovirus infection. Study details: Shared public TCR beta signatures pointed to both CMV infection and a matching HLA type.

In this sample, this clonotype turned up a few times. What it recognizes is unknown. Study results and caveats: Dominating the ex vivo response were TCR beta clonotypes that were CMV-specific and HLA-C-restricted. Summed frequency of shared TCR beta families picked out CMV carriers who also had the relevant HLA.

V gave up 6 bases and J gave up 4 bases, with 15 bases separating them. The germline V gene has CDR1 MDHEN and CDR2 SYDVKM. The CDR3 contains 15 residues. TCRdb re-derived calls from the reads in MiXCR, one entry per CDR3 protein. Of some 300,000 distinct CDR3 sequences listed, roughly 15% are singletons. Material: PBMCs. The clonotype originates from a human donor in good health (CMV status not recorded). Some clones in this sample may be carry-over from other donors' samples. The chain is built from TRBV28 and TRBJ1-4; D perhaps matches TRBD1 (6 bases). DNA of the CDR3: TGTGCCAGCAGCAACCCAGGGGCTATTAATGAAAAACTGTTTTTT. Amino acid sequence: CASSNPGAINEKLFF.